The rows below give T cell receptor beta chains drawn from one sample of a study of T cell changes during pregnancy in multiple sclerosis. Sequenced by immunoSEQ multiplex PCR; TCRdb stores in-frame clones only, minus some. This sample yields about 58,000 clones, of which about 89% are seen a single time; about 0.5% belongs to the top ten. This specimen was CD4+ T cells from peripheral blood mononuclear cells, taken after pregnancy. These receptors were collected from a female donor in good health, enrolled as a control in a pregnancy study. Both conserved end residues are part of each CDR3. Fields, in order: clone size, D gene, J gene, V gene, CDR3 protein, CDR3 DNA. D genes are given only for firm matches. Clone size appears in some rows only: once, few, many, or a class for an expanded clone.

clone size: NA; D gene: TRBD1; J gene: TRBJ2-7; V gene: TRBV6-1; CDR3 protein: CASRETGGTHEQYF; CDR3 DNA: TGTGCCAGCAGAGAGACAGGGGGTACCCACGAGCAGTACTTC
clone size: NA; D gene: NA; J gene: TRBJ2-3; V gene: TRBV5-4; CDR3 protein: CASSLVLAAGSSDTQYF; CDR3 DNA: TGTGCCAGCAGCTTGGTTTTAGCGGCGGGGTCTTCAGATACGCAGTATTTT
clone size: once; D gene: TRBD1; J gene: TRBJ2-7; V gene: TRBV7-6; CDR3 protein: CASSTTGTGGEQYF; CDR3 DNA: TGTGCCAGCAGCACCACCGGGACAGGGGGCGAGCAGTACTTC
clone size: NA; D gene: TRBD1; J gene: TRBJ2-7; V gene: TRBV4-3; CDR3 protein: CASSQVVGTGFYEQYF; CDR3 DNA: TGCGCCAGCAGCCAAGTTGTGGGGACAGGGTTTTACGAGCAGTACTTC
clone size: NA; D gene: TRBD2; J gene: TRBJ2-5; V gene: TRBV11-2; CDR3 protein: CASSLGTSGGVVETQYF; CDR3 DNA: TGTGCCAGCAGCTTAGGGACTAGCGGGGGGGTGGTAGAGACCCAGTACTTC
clone size: NA; D gene: NA; J gene: TRBJ2-1; V gene: TRBV7-2; CDR3 protein: CASSPRRGSYNEQFF; CDR3 DNA: TGTGCCAGCAGTCCCAGACGGGGGAGCTACAATGAGCAGTTCTTC
clone size: NA; D gene: NA; J gene: TRBJ1-2; V gene: TRBV25-1; CDR3 protein: CASSDRTQGAGGYTF; CDR3 DNA: TGTGCCAGCAGTGATCGAACTCAAGGGGCTGGTGGCTACACCTTC
clone size: NA; D gene: NA; J gene: TRBJ1-1; V gene: TRBV5-3; CDR3 protein: CARSLDRVDTEAFF; CDR3 DNA: TGTGCCAGAAGCTTGGACAGGGTGGACACTGAAGCTTTCTTT
clone size: NA; D gene: NA; J gene: TRBJ1-3; V gene: TRBV5-1; CDR3 protein: CASRPQGTGNTIYF; CDR3 DNA: TGCGCCAGCAGACCCCAGGGAACTGGAAACACCATATATTTT
clone size: NA; D gene: NA; J gene: TRBJ1-6; V gene: TRBV7-2; CDR3 protein: CASSITEQGSPLHF; CDR3 DNA: TGTGCCAGCTCAATAACAGAGCAGGGTTCACCCCTCCACTTT
clone size: NA; D gene: TRBD1; J gene: TRBJ1-2; V gene: TRBV4-1; CDR3 protein: CASSLGDRSVFYGYTF; CDR3 DNA: TGCGCCAGCAGCCTAGGGGACAGGTCTGTCTTTTATGGCTACACCTTC
clone size: NA; D gene: TRBD1; J gene: TRBJ1-6; V gene: TRBV25-1; CDR3 protein: CASRNRGGSPLHF; CDR3 DNA: TGTGCCAGCAGGAACAGGGGTGGCTCACCCCTCCACTTT
clone size: NA; D gene: NA; J gene: TRBJ1-2; V gene: TRBV18; CDR3 protein: CASSPTPHLGAYGYTF; CDR3 DNA: TGTGCCAGCTCACCAACTCCCCATCTTGGGGCCTATGGCTACACCTTC
clone size: once; D gene: TRBD1; J gene: TRBJ1-4; V gene: TRBV10-3; CDR3 protein: CATGTETEKLFF; CDR3 DNA: TGTGCCACCGGGACAGAAACTGAAAAACTGTTTTTT
clone size: NA; D gene: NA; J gene: TRBJ2-7; V gene: TRBV7-8; CDR3 protein: CASSLGRGPYEQYF; CDR3 DNA: TGTGCCAGCAGCTTAGGGCGGGGTCCCTACGAGCAGTACTTC
clone size: NA; D gene: NA; J gene: TRBJ2-3; V gene: TRBV5-1; CDR3 protein: CASSLASDTQYF; CDR3 DNA: TGCGCCAGCAGCTTGGCGTCAGATACGCAGTATTTT
clone size: NA; D gene: NA; J gene: TRBJ2-1; V gene: TRBV11-3; CDR3 protein: CASSLDAARGEQFF; CDR3 DNA: TGTGCCAGCAGCTTAGACGCGGCTCGTGGGGAGCAGTTCTTC
clone size: NA; D gene: TRBD1; J gene: TRBJ2-7; V gene: TRBV27; CDR3 protein: CASSLHAGQGYEQYF; CDR3 DNA: TGTGCCAGCAGCCTCCACGCGGGACAGGGATACGAGCAGTACTTC
clone size: NA; D gene: NA; J gene: TRBJ2-1; V gene: TRBV5-4; CDR3 protein: CASSLDWSSYNEQFF; CDR3 DNA: TGTGCCAGCAGCCTAGACTGGAGCTCCTACAATGAGCAGTTCTTC
clone size: NA; D gene: NA; J gene: TRBJ2-1; V gene: TRBV5-6; CDR3 protein: CASTPNYNTGQEFF; CDR3 DNA: TGTGCCAGCACCCCAAATTACAATACAGGGCAGGAGTTCTTC
clone size: NA; D gene: TRBD1; J gene: TRBJ1-1; V gene: TRBV11-3; CDR3 protein: CASSFGTGAFF; CDR3 DNA: TGTGCCAGCAGCTTTGGGACAGGAGCTTTCTTT
clone size: NA; D gene: NA; J gene: TRBJ2-6; V gene: TRBV6-5; CDR3 protein: CASTRGSSGANVLTF; CDR3 DNA: TGTGCCAGCACCAGGGGTAGCTCTGGGGCCAACGTCCTGACTTTC